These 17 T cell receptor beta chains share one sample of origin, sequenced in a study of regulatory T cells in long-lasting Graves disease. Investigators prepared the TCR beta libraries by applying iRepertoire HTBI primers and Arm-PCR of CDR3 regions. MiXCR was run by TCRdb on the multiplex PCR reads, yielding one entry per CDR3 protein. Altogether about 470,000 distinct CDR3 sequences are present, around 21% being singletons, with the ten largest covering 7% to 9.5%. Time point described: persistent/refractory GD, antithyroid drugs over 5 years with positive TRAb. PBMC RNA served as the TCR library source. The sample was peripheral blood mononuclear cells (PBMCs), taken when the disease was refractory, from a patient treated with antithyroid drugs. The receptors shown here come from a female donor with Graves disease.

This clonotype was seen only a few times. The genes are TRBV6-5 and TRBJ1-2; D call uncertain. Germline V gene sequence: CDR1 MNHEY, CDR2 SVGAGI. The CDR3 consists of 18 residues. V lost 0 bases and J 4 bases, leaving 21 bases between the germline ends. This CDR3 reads CASSYSSAGGDSLYGYTF. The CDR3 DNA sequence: TGTGCCAGCAGTTACTCGTCAGCAGGCGGGGATTCCCTCTATGGCTACACCTTC.

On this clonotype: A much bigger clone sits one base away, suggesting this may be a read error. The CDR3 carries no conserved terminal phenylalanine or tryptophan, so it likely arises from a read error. CDR3 sequence: CASSQDSGVNYGYTL. CDR3 sequence (DNA): TGTGCCAGCAGCCAAGATTCAGGGGTCAACTATGGCTACACCCTC. This chain uses TRBV3-1 with TRBJ1-2; maybe TRBD1 (6 bases). The CDR3 extends over 15 amino acids. Germline V gene sequence: CDR1 LGHDT, CDR2 YNNKEL (reference sequence). The ends were cut back, 0 bases at V and 2 bases at J, with 10 bases in the middle.

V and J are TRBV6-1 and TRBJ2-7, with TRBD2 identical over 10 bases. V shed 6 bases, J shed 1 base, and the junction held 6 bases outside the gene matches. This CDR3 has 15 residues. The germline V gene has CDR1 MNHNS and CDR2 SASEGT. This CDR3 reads CASRTGLASSYEQYF. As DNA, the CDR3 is TGTGCCAGCAGAACGGGACTAGCGTCTTCCTACGAGCAGTACTTC.

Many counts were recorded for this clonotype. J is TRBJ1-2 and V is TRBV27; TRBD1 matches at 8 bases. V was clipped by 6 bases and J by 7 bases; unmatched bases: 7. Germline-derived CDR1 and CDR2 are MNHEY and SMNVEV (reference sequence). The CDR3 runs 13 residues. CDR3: CASRDRGAGGYTF. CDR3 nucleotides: TGTGCCAGCAGAGACAGGGGCGCAGGTGGCTACACCTTC.

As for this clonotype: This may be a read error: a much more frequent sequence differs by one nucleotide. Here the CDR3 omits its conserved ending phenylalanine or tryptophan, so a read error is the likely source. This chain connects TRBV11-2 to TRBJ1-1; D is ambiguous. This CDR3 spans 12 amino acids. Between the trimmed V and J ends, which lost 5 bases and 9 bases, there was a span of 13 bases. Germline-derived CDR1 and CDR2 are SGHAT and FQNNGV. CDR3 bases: TGTGCCAGCAGCAGGACTAACGAACAAGCTTTCTCT. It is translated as CASSRTNEQAFS.

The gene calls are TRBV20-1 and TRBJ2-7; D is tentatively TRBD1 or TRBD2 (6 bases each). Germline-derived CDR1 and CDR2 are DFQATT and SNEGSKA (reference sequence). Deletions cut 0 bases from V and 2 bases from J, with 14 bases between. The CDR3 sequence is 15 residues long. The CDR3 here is CSAREPRGRAYEQYF. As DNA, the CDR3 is TGCAGTGCTAGAGAACCCCGGGGGCGCGCCTACGAGCAGTACTTC.

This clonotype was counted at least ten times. The CDR3 sequence: CASSAGQGSEQYF. In nucleotides, the CDR3 is TGTGCCAGCAGTGCCGGACAGGGGAGCGAGCAGTACTTC. J is TRBJ2-7 and V is TRBV12-3 or TRBV12-4; 9 nucleotides match TRBD1. This CDR3 contains 13 residues. Trimming at V came to 5 bases and at J to 6 bases, leaving 5 bases not matched to a gene.

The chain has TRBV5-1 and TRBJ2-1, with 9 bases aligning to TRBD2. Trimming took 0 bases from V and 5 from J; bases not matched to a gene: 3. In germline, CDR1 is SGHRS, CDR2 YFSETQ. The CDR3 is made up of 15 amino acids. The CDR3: CASSLVRTSDNEQFF. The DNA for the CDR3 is TGCGCCAGCAGCTTGGTTAGGACTAGCGACAATGAGCAGTTCTTC.

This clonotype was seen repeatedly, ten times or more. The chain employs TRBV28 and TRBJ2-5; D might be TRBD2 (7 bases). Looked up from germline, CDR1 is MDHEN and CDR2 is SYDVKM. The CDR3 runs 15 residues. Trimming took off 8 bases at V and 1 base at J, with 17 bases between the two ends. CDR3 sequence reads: CASQLWGGGQETQYF. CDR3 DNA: TGTGCCAGCCAACTTTGGGGAGGGGGCCAAGAGACCCAGTACTTC. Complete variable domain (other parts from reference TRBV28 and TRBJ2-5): DVKVTQSSRYLVKRTGEKVFLECVQDMDHENMFWYRQDPGLGLRLIYFSYDVKMKEKGDIPEGYSVSREKKERFSLILESASTNQTSMYLCASQLWGGGQETQYFGPGTRLLVL.

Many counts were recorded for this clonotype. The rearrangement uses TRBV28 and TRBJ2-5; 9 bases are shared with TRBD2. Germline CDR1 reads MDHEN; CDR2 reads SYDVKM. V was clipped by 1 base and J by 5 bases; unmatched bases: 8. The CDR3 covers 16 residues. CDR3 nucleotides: TGTGCCAGCAGTTTATTTGCCCTAGCGGGAAGGGAGACCCAGTACTTC. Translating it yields CASSLFALAGRETQYF.

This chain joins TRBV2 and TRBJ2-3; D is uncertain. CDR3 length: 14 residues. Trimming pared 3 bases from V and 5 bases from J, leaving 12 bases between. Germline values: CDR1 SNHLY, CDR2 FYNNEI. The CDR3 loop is CASSEVGVVDTQYF. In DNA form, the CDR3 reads TGTGCCAGCAGTGAGGTTGGGGTGGTAGATACGCAGTATTTT.

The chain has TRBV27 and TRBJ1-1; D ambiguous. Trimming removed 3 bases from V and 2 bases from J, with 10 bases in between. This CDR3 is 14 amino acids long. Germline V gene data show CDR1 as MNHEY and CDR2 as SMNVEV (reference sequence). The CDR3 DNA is TGTGCCAGCAGTTTCAATTCTCTTAACACTGAAGCTTTCTTT. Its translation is CASSFNSLNTEAFF.

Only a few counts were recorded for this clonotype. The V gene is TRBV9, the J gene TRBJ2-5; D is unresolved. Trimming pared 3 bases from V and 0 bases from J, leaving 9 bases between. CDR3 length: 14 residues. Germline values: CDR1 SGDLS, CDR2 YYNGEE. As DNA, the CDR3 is TGTGCCAGCAGCGCTGACTGGTACCAAGAGACCCAGTACTTC. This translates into CASSADWYQETQYF.

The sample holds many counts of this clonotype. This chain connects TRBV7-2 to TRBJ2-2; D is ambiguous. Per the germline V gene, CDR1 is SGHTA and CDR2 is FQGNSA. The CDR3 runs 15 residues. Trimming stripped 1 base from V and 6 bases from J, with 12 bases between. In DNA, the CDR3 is TGTGCCAGCAGCTTAGAGACTCCCGGCGCCGGGGAGCTGTTTTTT. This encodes CASSLETPGAGELFF.

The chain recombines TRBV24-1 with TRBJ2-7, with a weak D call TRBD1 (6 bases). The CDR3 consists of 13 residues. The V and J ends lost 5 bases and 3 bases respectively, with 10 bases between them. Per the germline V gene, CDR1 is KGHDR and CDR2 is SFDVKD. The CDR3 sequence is CATSARDNYEQYF. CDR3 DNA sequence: TGTGCCACCAGTGCCCGGGACAACTACGAGCAGTACTTC.

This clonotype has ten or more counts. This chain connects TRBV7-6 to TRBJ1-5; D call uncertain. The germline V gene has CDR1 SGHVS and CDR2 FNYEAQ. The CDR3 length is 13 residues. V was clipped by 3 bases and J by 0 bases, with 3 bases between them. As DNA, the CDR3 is TGTGCCAGCAGCTTTAATAGCAATCAGCCCCAGCATTTT. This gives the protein CASSFNSNQPQHF.

The CDR3 loop reads CASSPHTSVHDEQYF. The DNA for the CDR3 is TGTGCCAGCAGCCCACATACTAGCGTCCACGACGAGCAGTACTTC. The V and J genes are TRBV5-5 and TRBJ2-7; TRBD2 matches 7 bases. This CDR3 is 15 amino acids long. CDR1 and CDR2 from the germline V gene are SGHKS and YYEKEE (reference sequence). V trimming: 4 bases; J trimming: 5 bases; junction bases outside the gene matches: 12.